What follows describes a single T cell receptor (beta chain). Using genomic DNA as the template, TCR beta VDJ and CDR3 profiling was carried out. One entry per CDR3 protein, called by TCRdb with MiXCR from the reads. The data contain hundreds of thousands of distinct CDR3 sequences, 50% to 65% of them singletons. This sample was taken from a study of CD8+CD57+ T cells in acquired aplastic anemia. Unmatched junction bases numbered 6, after V lost 6 bases and J lost 2 bases. The CDR3 sequence is 16 residues long. Germline V gene sequence: CDR1 SEHNR, CDR2 FQNEAQ (reference sequence). Whoever was chosen for sequencing had shown CD8+CD57+ cell expansion by flow cytometry.

V usage is TRBV7-9 and J usage is TRBJ1-6, with 8 bases that match TRBD1. The source is a human donor with aplastic anemia. The sample consisted of sorted CD4+, CD8+, or CD8+CD57+ T cells (not recorded which) from PBMCs. This CDR3 reads CASSSGQGPYNSPLHF. DNA of the CDR3: TGTGCCAGCAGTTCCGGACAGGGACCCTATAATTCACCCCTCCACTTT. Supplemented by reference TRBV7-9 and TRBJ1-6, the full variable domain reads DTGVSQNPRHKITKRGQNVTFRCDPISEHNRLYWYRQTLGQGPEFLTYFQNEAQLEKSRLLSDRFSAERPKGSFSTLEIQRTEQGDSAMYLCASSSGQGPYNSPLHFGNGTRLTVT.